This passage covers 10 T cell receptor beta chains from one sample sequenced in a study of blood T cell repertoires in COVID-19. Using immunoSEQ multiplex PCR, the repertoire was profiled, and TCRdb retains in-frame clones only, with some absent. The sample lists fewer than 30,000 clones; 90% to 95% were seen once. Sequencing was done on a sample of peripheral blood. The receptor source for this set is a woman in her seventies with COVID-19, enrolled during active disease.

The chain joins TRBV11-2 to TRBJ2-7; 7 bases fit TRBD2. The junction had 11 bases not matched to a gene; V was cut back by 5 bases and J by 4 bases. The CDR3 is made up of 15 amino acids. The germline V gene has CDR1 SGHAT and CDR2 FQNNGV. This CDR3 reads CASSPGGGVGYEQYF. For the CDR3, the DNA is TGTGCCAGCAGCCCTGGGGGGGGAGTCGGATACGAGCAGTACTTC. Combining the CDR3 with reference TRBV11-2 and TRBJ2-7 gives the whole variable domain EAGVAQSPRYKIIEKRQSVAFWCNPISGHATLYWYQQILGQGPKLLIQFQNNGVVDDSQLPKDRFSAERLKGVDSTLKIQPAKLEDSAVYLCASSPGGGVGYEQYFGPGTRLTVT.

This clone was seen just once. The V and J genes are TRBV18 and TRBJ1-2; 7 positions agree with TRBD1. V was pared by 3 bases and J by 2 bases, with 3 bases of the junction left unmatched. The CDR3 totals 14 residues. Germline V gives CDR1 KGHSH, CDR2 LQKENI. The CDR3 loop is CASSPKQGNYGYTF. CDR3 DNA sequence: TGTGCCAGCTCACCCAAACAGGGGAACTATGGCTACACCTTC. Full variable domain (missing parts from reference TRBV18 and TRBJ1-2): NAGVMQNPRHLVRRRGQEARLRCSPMKGHSHVYWYRQLPEEGLKFMVYLQKENIIDESGMPKERFSAEFPKEGPSILRIQQVVRGDSAAYFCASSPKQGNYGYTFGSGTRLTVV.

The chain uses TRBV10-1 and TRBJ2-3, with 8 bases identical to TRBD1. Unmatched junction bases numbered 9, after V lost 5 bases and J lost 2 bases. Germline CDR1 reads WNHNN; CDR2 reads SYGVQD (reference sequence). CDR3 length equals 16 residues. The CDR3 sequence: CASSTGQGGSTDTQYF. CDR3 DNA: TGCGCCAGCAGTACCGGACAGGGAGGATCCACAGATACGCAGTATTTT.

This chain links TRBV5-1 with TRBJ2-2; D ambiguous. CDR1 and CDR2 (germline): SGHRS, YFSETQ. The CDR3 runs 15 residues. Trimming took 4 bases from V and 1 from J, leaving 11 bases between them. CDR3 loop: CASSLDTRNTGELFF. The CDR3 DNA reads TGCGCCAGCAGCCTCGACACAAGGAACACCGGGGAGCTGTTTTTT.

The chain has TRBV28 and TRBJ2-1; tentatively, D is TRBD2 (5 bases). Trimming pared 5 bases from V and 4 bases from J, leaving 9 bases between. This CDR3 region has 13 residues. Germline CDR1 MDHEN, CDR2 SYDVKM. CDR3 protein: CASSPGLYNEQFF. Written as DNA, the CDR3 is TGTGCCAGCAGTCCCGGACTTTACAATGAGCAGTTCTTC.

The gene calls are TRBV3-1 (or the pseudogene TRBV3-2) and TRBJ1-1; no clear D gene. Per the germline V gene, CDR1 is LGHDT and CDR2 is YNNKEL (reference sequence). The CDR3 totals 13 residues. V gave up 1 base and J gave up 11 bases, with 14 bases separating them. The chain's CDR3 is CASSQVGHQPAFF. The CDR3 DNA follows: TGTGCCAGCAGCCAAGTGGGCCATCAACCGGCTTTCTTT.

The CDR3 sequence: CASSRLRGRDTEAFF. CDR3 nucleotides: TGTGCCAGTAGCCGACTCAGGGGGCGCGACACTGAAGCTTTCTTT. This chain joins TRBV19 and TRBJ1-1, with 8 bases identical to TRBD1. The junction had 9 bases not matched to a gene; V was cut back by 6 bases and J by 3 bases. Germline CDR1 LNHDA, CDR2 SQIVND (reference sequence). The CDR3 has 15 amino acids.

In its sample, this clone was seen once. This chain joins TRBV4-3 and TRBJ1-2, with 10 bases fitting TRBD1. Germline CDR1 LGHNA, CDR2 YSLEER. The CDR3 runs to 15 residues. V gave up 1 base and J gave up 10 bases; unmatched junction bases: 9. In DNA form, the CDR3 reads TGCGCCAGCAGCCAAGGCCCCAGGACAGGGGGAGACTACACCTTC. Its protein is CASSQGPRTGGDYTF.

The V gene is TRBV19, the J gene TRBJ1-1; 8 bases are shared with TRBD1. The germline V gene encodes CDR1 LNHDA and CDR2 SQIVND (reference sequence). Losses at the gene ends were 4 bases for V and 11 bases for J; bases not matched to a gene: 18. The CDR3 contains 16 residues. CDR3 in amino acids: CASSTRQGRMEHRAFF. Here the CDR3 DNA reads TGTGCCAGTAGTACGCGACAGGGGAGGATGGAACACCGGGCTTTCTTT. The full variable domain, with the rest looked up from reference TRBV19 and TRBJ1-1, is DGGITQSPKYLFRKEGQNVTLSCEQNLNHDAMYWYRQDPGQGLRLIYYSQIVNDFQKGDIAEGYSVSREKKESFPLTVTSAQKNPTAFYLCASSTRQGRMEHRAFFGQGTRLTVV.

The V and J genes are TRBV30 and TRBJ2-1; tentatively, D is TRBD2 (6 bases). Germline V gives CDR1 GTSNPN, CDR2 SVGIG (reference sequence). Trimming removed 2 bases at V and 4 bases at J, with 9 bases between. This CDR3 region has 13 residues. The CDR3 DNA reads TGTGCCTGGAGTCCGGGACTTTACAATGAGCAGTTCTTC. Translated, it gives CAWSPGLYNEQFF.